The clone carrying this TCR beta chain has a single count. This record comes from a study of blood T cell repertoires in COVID-19. At the level of the study: Acute and convalescent COVID-19 specimens originated in the United States, Italy and Spain. T cells, B-cell-depleted T cells, or PBMCs supplied cDNA or gDNA.

As processed by the authors: Estimates of nucleated cell counts were drawn from the amplification of reference gene primers. Using immunoSEQ multiplex PCR, the repertoire was profiled, and TCRdb retains in-frame clones only, with some absent. That table supplies the V and J calls and clone size; D and trimming were determined from the DNA. The sample lists 200,000 to 300,000 clones, 84% occurring once. The ends were cut back, 5 bases at V and 0 bases at J, with 14 bases in the middle. Germline values: CDR1 SGHVS, CDR2 FNYEAQ. CDR3 length equals 16 residues. This chain uses TRBV7-6 with TRBJ2-1, with a weak D call TRBD2 (6 bases). This receptor was obtained from a man aged 60 to 69 with acute or convalescent COVID-19. Material: peripheral blood. The CDR3 DNA reads as TGTGCCAGCAGCCAGTTTGCGGGGAGCTCCTACAATGAGCAGTTCTTC. It is translated as CASSQFAGSSYNEQFF.